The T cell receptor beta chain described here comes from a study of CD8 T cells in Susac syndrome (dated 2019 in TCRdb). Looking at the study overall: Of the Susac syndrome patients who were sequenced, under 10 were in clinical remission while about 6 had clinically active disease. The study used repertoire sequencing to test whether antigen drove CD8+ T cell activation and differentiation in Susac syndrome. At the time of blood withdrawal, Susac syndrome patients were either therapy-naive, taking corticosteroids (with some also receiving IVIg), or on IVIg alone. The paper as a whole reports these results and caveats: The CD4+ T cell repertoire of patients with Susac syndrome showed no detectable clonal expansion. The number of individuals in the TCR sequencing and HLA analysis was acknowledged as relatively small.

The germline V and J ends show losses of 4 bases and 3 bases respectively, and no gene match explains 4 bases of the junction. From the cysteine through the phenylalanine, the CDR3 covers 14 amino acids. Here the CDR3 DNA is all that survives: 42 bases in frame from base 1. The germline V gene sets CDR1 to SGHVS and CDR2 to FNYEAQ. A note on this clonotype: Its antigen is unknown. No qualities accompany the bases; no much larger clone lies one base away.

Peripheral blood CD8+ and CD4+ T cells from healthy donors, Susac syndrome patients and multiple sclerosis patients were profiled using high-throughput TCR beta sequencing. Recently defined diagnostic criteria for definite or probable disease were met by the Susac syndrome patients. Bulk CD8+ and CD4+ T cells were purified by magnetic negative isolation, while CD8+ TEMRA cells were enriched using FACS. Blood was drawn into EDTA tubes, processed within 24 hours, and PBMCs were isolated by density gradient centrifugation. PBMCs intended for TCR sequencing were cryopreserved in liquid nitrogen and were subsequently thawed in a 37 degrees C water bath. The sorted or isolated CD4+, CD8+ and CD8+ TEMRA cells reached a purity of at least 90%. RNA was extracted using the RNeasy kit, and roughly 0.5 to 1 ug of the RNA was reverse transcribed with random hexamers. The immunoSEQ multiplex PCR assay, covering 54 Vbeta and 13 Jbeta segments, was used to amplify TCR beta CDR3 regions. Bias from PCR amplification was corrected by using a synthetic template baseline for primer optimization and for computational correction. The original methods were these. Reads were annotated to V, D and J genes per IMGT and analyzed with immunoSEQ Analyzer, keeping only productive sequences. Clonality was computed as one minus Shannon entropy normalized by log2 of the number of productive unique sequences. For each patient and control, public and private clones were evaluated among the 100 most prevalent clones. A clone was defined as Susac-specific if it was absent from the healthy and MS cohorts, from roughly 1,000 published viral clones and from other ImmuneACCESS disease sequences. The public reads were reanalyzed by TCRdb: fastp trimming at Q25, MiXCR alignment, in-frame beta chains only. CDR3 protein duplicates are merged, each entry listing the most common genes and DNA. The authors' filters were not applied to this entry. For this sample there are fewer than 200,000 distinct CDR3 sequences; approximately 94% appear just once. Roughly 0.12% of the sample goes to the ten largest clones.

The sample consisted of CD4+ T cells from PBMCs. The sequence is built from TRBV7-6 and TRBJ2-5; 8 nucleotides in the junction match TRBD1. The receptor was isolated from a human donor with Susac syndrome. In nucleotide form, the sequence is TGTGCCAGCAGCTCCCGGACAGGGAAAGAGACCCAGTACTTC. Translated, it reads CASSSRTGKETQYF.